Shown below are 29 T cell receptor beta chains from a single sample sequenced in a study of blood T cells in healthy people across ages. It was with a sample-barcoded 5' primer and a J-beta primer mix that a second PCR of about 6 to 12 cycles was run. TCRdb redid the calling of the 5' RACE reads with MiXCR, one entry per CDR3 protein. The repertoire holds about 1.1 million distinct CDR3 sequences, with more than 30% as singletons. Sequenced: blood. The receptors come from a man aged 18 to 30 in good health.

This clonotype has ten or more counts. This chain uses TRBV7-8 with TRBJ2-1, with 7 nucleotides matching TRBD2. This CDR3 has 15 amino acids. Germline assignment: CDR1 SGHVS and CDR2 FQNEAQ. After removal of 10 bases from V and 0 bases from J, the junction contained 9 bases not matched to a gene. The CDR3 loop is CATNWGGGSYNEQFF. The CDR3 coding sequence is TGTGCCACTAACTGGGGGGGTGGCTCCTACAATGAGCAGTTCTTC.

The V gene is TRBV7-2, the J gene TRBJ1-1; D uncertain. CDR3 length: 14 amino acids. Germline V gene data show CDR1 as SGHTA and CDR2 as FQGNSA. V was cut by 6 bases and J by 7 bases, with 18 bases left in between. The chain's CDR3 is CASRGVRGRHEAFF. The CDR3 DNA is TGTGCCAGCAGGGGCGTCCGTGGACGCCATGAAGCTTTCTTT.

To note about this clonotype: This sequence may be a read error, since a much larger clone differs from it by one base. The chain is built from TRBV6-5 and TRBJ2-7; 7 positions agree with TRBD2. There are 15 residues in the CDR3. CDR1 and CDR2 (germline): MNHEY, SVGAGI. The trim removed 6 bases at V and 3 bases at J, leaving 11 bases unmatched. The CDR3 spells CASSLGLVGLYEQYF. CDR3 nucleotides: TGTGCCAGCAGCCTAGGACTAGTGGGGCTCTACGAGCAGTACTTC.

This clonotype was seen only a few times. This chain joins TRBV20-1 and TRBJ2-5; 7 bases are a match to TRBD1. Germline CDR1 and CDR2: DFQATT and SNEGSKA (reference sequence). This CDR3 spans 14 amino acids. V shed 0 bases and J 0 bases; nucleotides not matched to a gene: 1. CDR3 protein: CSARDGTDQETQYF. The CDR3 DNA is TGCAGTGCTAGAGACGGGACAGACCAAGAGACCCAGTACTTC.

This clonotype was recorded a few times. The genes are TRBV3-1 and TRBJ2-7, with unresolved D. The CDR3 contains 13 residues. Per the germline V gene, CDR1 is LGHDT and CDR2 is YNNKEL (reference sequence). Trimming took off 4 bases at V and 4 bases at J, with 11 bases between the two ends. Here the CDR3 DNA reads TGTGCCAGCAGCCCCTTTCCCGGGTACGAGCAGTACTTC. Its protein product is CASSPFPGYEQYF.

This clonotype showed up just a few times. V gene TRBV19 combines with J gene TRBJ1-1; D is unresolved. CDR3 size: 14 residues. The germline V and J ends were trimmed by 3 bases and 5 bases, with 13 bases remaining between them. The germline V gene encodes CDR1 LNHDA and CDR2 SQIVND (reference sequence). The CDR3, as DNA: TGTGCCAGTAGTATCGGTAATCGGTTTACTGAAGCTTTCTTT. Translated: CASSIGNRFTEAFF.

This clonotype was recorded a few times. The chain is built from TRBV12-3 or TRBV12-4 and TRBJ2-1; a possible D gene is TRBD2 (5 bases). V was shortened by 6 bases and J by 6 bases, with 15 bases between the two germline ends. The CDR3 extends over 14 amino acids. The DNA of the CDR3 is TGTGCCAGCAGCGATCAACTAGTCCCCAATGAGCAGTTCTTC. Translating it yields CASSDQLVPNEQFF.

The chain carries TRBV6-5 and TRBJ1-1; TRBD1 aligns across 9 bases. V dropped 4 bases and J dropped 5; count of bases not matched to a gene: 8. The CDR3 runs 15 residues. Germline V CDR1 and CDR2: MNHEY, SVGAGI. The CDR3 bases are TGTGCCAGCAGTTCTACCGGGACAGGGAGAACTGAAGCTTTCTTT. Protein sequence: CASSSTGTGRTEAFF.

This sequence joins TRBV7-3 and TRBJ2-3, with a tentative D call TRBD1 (6 bases). Germline CDR1 reads SGHTA; CDR2 reads FQGTGA. The ends were cut back, 2 bases at V and 0 bases at J, with 15 bases in the middle. This CDR3 has 17 residues. CDR3 nucleotide sequence: TGTGCCAGCAGCTTATGGGCGGACAGCACTAGCACAGATACGCAGTATTTT. Translated, it gives CASSLWADSTSTDTQYF.

This CDR3 is CSARAGTDYNEQYF. Written as DNA, the CDR3 is TGCAGTGCTAGAGCGGGGACAGACTACAATGAGCAGTACTTC. This chain uses TRBV20-1 with TRBJ2-5, with 7 nucleotides matching TRBD1. Germline V lookup: CDR1 DFQATT, CDR2 SNEGSKA (reference sequence). Trimming at V came to 1 base and at J to 11 bases, leaving 13 bases not matched to a gene. The CDR3 is 14 residues long.

This chain links TRBV4-3 with TRBJ1-6, with D unresolved. The germline V and J ends were trimmed by 0 bases and 10 bases, with 19 bases remaining between them. The CDR3 runs to 17 residues. The germline V gene has CDR1 LGHNA and CDR2 YSLEER. Written as DNA, the CDR3 is TGCGCCAGCAGCCAAGAGCCCCGGGGTGTCGATGGATCACCCCTCCACTTT. Translation: CASSQEPRGVDGSPLHF.

Comments on this clonotype: Mismatch with germline at one junction end may stem from a read error. The rearrangement joins TRBV18 to TRBJ1-2; D is undetermined. Germline loops: CDR1 KGHSH, CDR2 LQKENI. The CDR3 extends over 14 amino acids. The DNA for the CDR3 is TGTACCAGCTCACCGGAGGCGACGGGATCTGGCTACACCTTC. It codes for CTSSPEATGSGYTF.

The chain combines TRBV20-1 with TRBJ2-7, with a weak D call TRBD1 (5 bases). The CDR3 has 18 amino acids. Trimming cost V 3 bases and J 3 bases, with 27 bases left between them. Germline V gene lookup returns CDR1 DFQATT and CDR2 SNEGSKA (reference sequence). The DNA for the CDR3 is TGCAGTGCTAGGTCGGCTGAATCGACAACCAGGGAAAACTACGAGCAGTACTTC. This codes for CSARSAESTTRENYEQYF.

This clonotype occurred once. V usage is TRBV29-1 and J usage is TRBJ1-1; TRBD1 is a possible D gene (6 bases). The CDR3 consists of 12 residues. Per germline, CDR1 SQVTM and CDR2 ANQGSEA. The V end lost 5 bases, the J end lost 4 bases, and 11 bases lay between the germline ends. The DNA of the CDR3 is TGCAGCGTTAAACAGGGTCGCACTGAAGCTTTCTTT. Its translation is CSVKQGRTEAFF.

This clonotype was seen repeatedly, ten times or more. The DNA of the CDR3 is TGCAGTGCTGCCGACTTCGATACGCAGTATTTT. It specifies CSAADFDTQYF. This sequence joins TRBV20-1 and TRBJ2-3; no reliable D call. Trimming shortened V by 5 bases and J by 6 bases, and 9 bases separated the two germline ends. The CDR3 runs 11 residues. CDR1 is DFQATT, CDR2 SNEGSKA, per germline (reference sequence).

This clonotype has more than one count but fewer than ten. This chain links TRBV5-1 with TRBJ1-4; the D gene is possibly TRBD1 (6 bases). Germline-derived CDR1 and CDR2 are SGHRS and YFSETQ. This CDR3 has 14 amino acids. Trimming left V 0 bases short and J 8 bases short, with 11 bases between. In nucleotides, the CDR3 is TGCGCCAGCAGCTTGGAAGGGGGGGAGGAAAAACTGTTTTTT. Translation gives CASSLEGGEEKLFF.

In DNA, the CDR3 is TGTGCCAGCAGCTCTGGGACAGGGGAAAAGTGGGACATTCAGTACTTC. Translating it yields CASSSGTGEKWDIQYF. The gene calls are TRBV7-9 and TRBJ2-4; 10 positions agree with TRBD1. V gave up 4 bases and J gave up 8 bases; unmatched junction bases: 11. The CDR3 length is 16 residues. Germline CDR1 SEHNR, CDR2 FQNEAQ (reference sequence). The full variable domain, in which reference TRBV7-9 and TRBJ2-4 provide the parts outside the CDR3, is DTGVSQNPRHKITKRGQNVTFRCDPISEHNRLYWYRQTLGQGPEFLTYFQNEAQLEKSRLLSDRFSAERPKGSFSTLEIQRTEQGDSAMYLCASSSGTGEKWDIQYFGAGTRLSVL.

The rearrangement uses TRBV13 and TRBJ2-3, with 7 bases matching TRBD2. The CDR3 runs to 14 residues. V shed 5 bases and J 3 bases; nucleotides not matched to a gene: 5. CDR1 PRHDT and CDR2 FYEKMQ come from the germline V gene (reference sequence). The CDR3 coding sequence is TGTGCCAGCAGCGGCGCGGGGGAAACAGATACGCAGTATTTT. As protein: CASSGAGETDTQYF. The whole variable domain, remainder taken from reference TRBV13 and TRBJ2-3, is AAGVIQSPRHLIKEKRETATLKCYPIPRHDTVYWYQQGPGQDPQFLISFYEKMQSDKGSIPDRFSAQQFSDYHSELNMSSLELGDSALYFCASSGAGETDTQYFGPGTRLTVL.

The V gene is TRBV9, the J gene TRBJ1-2, with D perhaps matching TRBD1 (6 bases). CDR1 SGDLS and CDR2 YYNGEE come from the germline V gene. The CDR3 runs 16 residues. V lost 4 bases to trimming and J lost 5 bases, with 21 bases between them. CDR3 DNA: TGTGCCAGCAGCTGGGGCGGACAGACGGCCACATATGGCTACACCTTC. Translated, it gives CASSWGGQTATYGYTF.

CDR3 sequence reads: CASSVSQNSPLHF. The CDR3 nucleotides read TGTGCCAGCAGTGTAAGTCAGAATTCACCCCTCCACTTT. This chain links TRBV12-3 or TRBV12-4 with TRBJ1-6; D ambiguous. The CDR3 has 13 residues. Trimming left V 5 bases short and J 7 bases short, with 9 bases between.

This clonotype was picked up many times. V is TRBV7-2 and J is TRBJ2-1; D uncertain. V was clipped by 2 bases and J by 4 bases, with 3 bases between them. The CDR3 is made up of 12 amino acids. Looked up from germline, CDR1 is SGHTA and CDR2 is FQGNSA. The CDR3 sequence is CASSLRYNEQFF. Here the CDR3 DNA reads TGTGCCAGCAGCTTACGATACAATGAGCAGTTCTTC.

A few counts support this clonotype. The chain recombines TRBV7-9 with TRBJ1-2; 7 positions agree with TRBD1. CDR3 length: 16 residues. V gave up 5 bases and J gave up 4 bases; unmatched junction bases: 13. CDR1 is SEHNR and CDR2 is FQNEAQ in the germline V gene (reference sequence). The CDR3 nucleotides read TGTGCCAGCAGCACAACGGACAGGAAAGGGGGCTATGGCTACACCTTC. This codes for CASSTTDRKGGYGYTF.

This chain links TRBV7-2 with TRBJ2-3; 9 bases agree with TRBD1. Germline V CDR1 and CDR2: SGHTA, FQGNSA. The CDR3 has 16 amino acids. V shed 3 bases, J shed 4 bases, and the junction held 8 bases outside the gene matches. In nucleotides, the CDR3 is TGTGCCAGCAGCTTCATTCGGGGGACAGGGTCAGATACGCAGTATTTT. This encodes CASSFIRGTGSDTQYF. Full variable domain (rest looked up from reference TRBV7-2 and TRBJ2-3): GAGVSQSPSNKVTEKGKDVELRCDPISGHTALYWYRQSLGQGLEFLIYFQGNSAPDKSGLPSDRFSAERTGGSVSTLTIQRTQQEDSAVYLCASSFIRGTGSDTQYFGPGTRLTVL.

This chain connects TRBV27 to TRBJ2-5; 7 bases agree with TRBD1. This CDR3 is 14 amino acids long. J gave up 2 bases and V 5 bases, and 5 bases lay outside the gene matches. Per germline, CDR1 MNHEY and CDR2 SMNVEV (reference sequence). As DNA, the CDR3 is TGTGCCAGCAGTCCCGGGGACAGACAAGAGACCCAGTACTTC. Its protein product is CASSPGDRQETQYF.

This clonotype showed up just a few times. V is TRBV24-1 and J is TRBJ2-1; D is uncertain. Germline V gene sequence: CDR1 KGHDR, CDR2 SFDVKD. The CDR3 length is 15 residues. Trimming pared 3 bases from V and 1 base from J, leaving 9 bases between. The CDR3 sequence is CATSDVGRSYNEQFF. The CDR3 DNA follows: TGTGCCACCAGTGATGTGGGCAGGTCCTACAATGAGCAGTTCTTC.

This clonotype was counted ten times or more. The rearrangement joins TRBV7-2 to TRBJ1-2; D not certain. CDR3 length: 12 residues. Trimming removed 1 base at V and 1 base at J, with 1 base between. In germline, CDR1 is SGHTA, CDR2 FQGNSA. The chain's CDR3 is CASSLDNYGYTF. The CDR3 DNA reads TGTGCCAGCAGCTTAGATAACTATGGCTACACCTTC.

The V gene is TRBV20-1, the J gene TRBJ2-5, with TRBD2 identical over 15 bases. V lost 0 bases to trimming and J lost 11 bases; unmatched junction nucleotides: 7. The V gene's germline CDR1 is DFQATT and CDR2 SNEGSKA (reference sequence). This CDR3 has 15 amino acids. This CDR3 is CSARDRTSGGVEQYF. The CDR3 nucleotides read TGCAGTGCTAGAGATCGGACTAGCGGGGGGGTTGAGCAGTACTTC.

In this sample, this clonotype turned up a few times. This sequence joins TRBV6-2 or TRBV6-3 and TRBJ1-1, with D uncertain. This CDR3 contains 12 residues. The germline V gene has CDR1 MNHEY and CDR2 SVGEGT. The V gene lost 4 bases and the J gene lost 11 bases, with 14 bases spanning the gap. CDR3 DNA: TGTGCCAGCAGTTCTTATGGGCAGGTGGCTTTCTTT. Its protein is CASSSYGQVAFF.

V gene TRBV4-1 combines with J gene TRBJ2-2; 7 nucleotides line up with TRBD1. This CDR3 has 18 amino acids. The J segment lost 4 bases and the V segment lost 1 base, leaving 12 bases of the junction unmatched. Germline V gene lookup returns CDR1 MGHRA and CDR2 YSYEKL. The CDR3 nucleotides read TGCGCCAGCAGCCAAGTCGGGGTTAGGGGGCTGATCACCGGGGAGCTGTTTTTT. As protein: CASSQVGVRGLITGELFF.